These T cell receptor beta chains were read from a single sample in a study of blood T cell repertoires in COVID-19. Profiling relied on immunoSEQ multiplex PCR, and the TCRdb table lists in-frame clones only, not all of them. Of 35,000 to 45,000 clones in the sample, more than 70% were seen once. The source material was peripheral blood. These receptors all stem from a man between 65 and 85 years old with active COVID-19. Both conserved end residues are part of each CDR3.

TRBV3-1/TRBV3-2	TRBJ1-2	CASTTVGGTGYTF
TRBV4-3	TRBJ2-7	CASSQTDRARGEQYF
TRBV6-5	TRBJ1-2	CASSPNAFTQNGYTF
TRBV28	TRBJ2-7	CASSSPLAGGTNPPVYEQYF
TRBV7-2	TRBJ2-2	CASSPQRAGGTGELFF
TRBV7-8	TRBJ2-7	CASSSGLAGVRYEQYF
TRBV20-1	TRBJ2-1	CSASGLGGVLYNEQFF
TRBV4-3	TRBJ1-5	CASSQDAGTGNQPQHF
TRBV4-3	TRBJ1-5	CASSQDGGAQPQHF
TRBV20-1	TRBJ2-2	CSVQNTGELFF
TRBV11-2	TRBJ2-5	CASSLVATQYF
TRBV18	TRBJ2-3	CASSPVSGGGTDTQYF
TRBV6-5	TRBJ2-7	CASSYQGRYEQYF
TRBV4-3	TRBJ2-2	CASSQDRYRDRGTGELFF
TRBV5-1	TRBJ2-7	CASSLGDYEQYF
TRBV29-1	TRBJ1-2	CSVMGQLYGYTF
TRBV2	TRBJ1-6	CASTWDSSYNSPLHF
TRBV7-2	TRBJ2-5	CASSLLRETQYF
TRBV27	TRBJ2-5	CASSLAGVPETQYF
TRBV6-4	TRBJ1-1	CASAREGFSNTEAFF
TRBV6-5	TRBJ2-5	CASSYLAGRETQYF
TRBV5-1	TRBJ2-3	CASSLTPALDTQYF
TRBV7-8	TRBJ2-3	CASSYPRTSGTDTQYF
TRBV2	TRBJ2-7	CASSFRGQGLGEQYF
TRBV28	TRBJ1-5	CASSILQGAYSNQPQHF
TRBV11-2	TRBJ1-5	CASSFSGPNQPQHF
TRBV10-2	TRBJ1-3	CASQTRSGNTIYF
TRBV5-6	TRBJ2-7	CASSARYEQYF
TRBV19	TRBJ1-1	CASSETGGWDTEAFF
TRBV28	TRBJ2-7	CASSFPATPVGEQYF
TRBV7-2	TRBJ1-5	CASSLVTGGNQPQHF
TRBV30	TRBJ2-4	CAWSVGAGLLLAKNIQYF
TRBV5-4	TRBJ2-3	CASSSLSRGDTQYF